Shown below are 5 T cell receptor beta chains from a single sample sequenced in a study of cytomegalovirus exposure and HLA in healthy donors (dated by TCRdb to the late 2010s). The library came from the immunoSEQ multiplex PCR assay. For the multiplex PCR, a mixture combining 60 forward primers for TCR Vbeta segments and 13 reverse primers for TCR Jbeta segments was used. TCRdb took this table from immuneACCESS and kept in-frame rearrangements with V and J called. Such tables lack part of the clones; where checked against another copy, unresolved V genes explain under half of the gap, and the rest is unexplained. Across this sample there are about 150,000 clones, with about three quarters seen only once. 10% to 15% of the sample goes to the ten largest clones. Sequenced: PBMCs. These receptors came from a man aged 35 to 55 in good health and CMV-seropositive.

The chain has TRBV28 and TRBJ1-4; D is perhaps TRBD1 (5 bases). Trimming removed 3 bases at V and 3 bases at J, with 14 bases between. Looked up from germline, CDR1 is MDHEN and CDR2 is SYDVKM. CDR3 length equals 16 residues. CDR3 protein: CASSFGQGTPNEKLFF. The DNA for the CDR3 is TGTGCCAGCAGTTTCGGGCAGGGAACCCCTAATGAAAAACTGTTTTTT. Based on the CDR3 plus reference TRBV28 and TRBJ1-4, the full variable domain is DVKVTQSSRYLVKRTGEKVFLECVQDMDHENMFWYRQDPGLGLRLIYFSYDVKMKEKGDIPEGYSVSREKKERFSLILESASTNQTSMYLCASSFGQGTPNEKLFFGSGTQLSVL.

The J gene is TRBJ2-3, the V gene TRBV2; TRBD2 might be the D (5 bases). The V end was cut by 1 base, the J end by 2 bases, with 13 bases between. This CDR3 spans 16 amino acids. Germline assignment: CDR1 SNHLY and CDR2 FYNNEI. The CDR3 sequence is CASSEGRAVPTDTQYF. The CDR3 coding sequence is TGTGCCAGCAGTGAAGGGCGGGCGGTCCCCACAGATACGCAGTATTTT.

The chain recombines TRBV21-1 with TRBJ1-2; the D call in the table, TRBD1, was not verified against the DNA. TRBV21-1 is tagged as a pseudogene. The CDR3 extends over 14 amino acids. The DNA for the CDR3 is TGTGCCAGCAGCAAAAAGCAGGTCCCTTATGGCTACACCTTC. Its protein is CASSKKQVPYGYTF.

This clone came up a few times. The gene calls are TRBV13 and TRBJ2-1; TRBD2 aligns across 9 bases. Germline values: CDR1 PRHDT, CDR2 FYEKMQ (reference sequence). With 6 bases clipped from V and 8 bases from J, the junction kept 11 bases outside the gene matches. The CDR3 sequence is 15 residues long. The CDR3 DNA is TGTGCCAGCAGACCGGGGGGCGGGAGGGCCGATGAGCAGTTCTTC. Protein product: CASRPGGGRADEQFF. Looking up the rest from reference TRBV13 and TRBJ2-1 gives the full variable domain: AAGVIQSPRHLIKEKRETATLKCYPIPRHDTVYWYQQGPGQDPQFLISFYEKMQSDKGSIPDRFSAQQFSDYHSELNMSSLELGDSALYFCASRPGGGRADEQFFGPGTRLTVL.

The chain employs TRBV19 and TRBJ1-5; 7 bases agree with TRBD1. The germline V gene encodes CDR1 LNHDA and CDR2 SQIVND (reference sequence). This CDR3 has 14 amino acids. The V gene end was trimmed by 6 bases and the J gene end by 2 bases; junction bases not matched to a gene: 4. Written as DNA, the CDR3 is TGTGCCAGTAGCGACAGGGCGCGCAATCAGCCCCAGCATTTT. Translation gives CASSDRARNQPQHF.